This T cell receptor (beta chain) was recorded in a study of blood T cell repertoires in COVID-19. At the level of the study: From T cells, B-cell-depleted T cells, or PBMCs came the material, which was cDNA or gDNA.

Sequenced by immunoSEQ multiplex PCR; TCRdb stores in-frame clones only, minus some. The sample contains about 480,000 clones, over 75% of which appear only once. Participants' own reports of clinical history determined their cohort assignment. Donors in Cohort 3 who had recovered were those with two negative PCRs, healthcare professional clearance, or resolution of their symptoms. Trimming shortened V by 6 bases and J by 0 bases, and 11 bases separated the two germline ends. In germline, CDR1 is LNHDA, CDR2 SQIVND (reference sequence). The CDR3 has 14 amino acids. Input material: PBMCs or T cells enriched from blood (not recorded which). The sequence was obtained from a middle-aged woman who had recovered from COVID-19. This sequence joins TRBV19 and TRBJ1-1; unclear D gene. As DNA, the CDR3 is TGTGCCAGTAGGCCCGGACTGATGAACACTGAAGCTTTCTTT. It translates to CASRPGLMNTEAFF.